Sequencing of this T cell receptor beta chain was carried out in a study of cytomegalovirus exposure and HLA in healthy donors. Worth noting for this clone: Its antigen is currently unknown.

V lost 7 bases and J lost 7; bases outside the gene matches: 3. Germline lookup yields CDR1 SQVTM and CDR2 ANQGSEA. The CDR3 totals 11 residues. PCR employed 60 Vbeta and 13 Jbeta primers. The data were produced by immunoSEQ multiplex PCR, yet TCRdb's version contains in-frame clones alone and is incomplete. The table has about 140,000 clones, more than 65% seen once. Study-wide results and limits: The study designated some 180 TCR beta chains cytomegalovirus-associated. Specificity of a few CMV-associated chains for CMV antigens was verified in vitro.

The receptor comes from a woman aged 30 to 39 in good health and CMV-seronegative. This chain uses TRBV29-1 with TRBJ2-1; TRBD1 aligns across 8 bases. Material: PBMCs. CDR3 sequence: CSAGGQNEQFF. The CDR3 region has the DNA TGCAGCGCAGGGGGCCAAAATGAGCAGTTCTTC.